This TCR beta chain emerged from a study of T cell repertoires in cytomegalovirus infection. TCRdb passed the reads through MiXCR, listing each CDR3 protein once. The sample holds roughly 200,000 distinct CDR3 sequences, approximately 17% seen once. This receptor was identified in a human donor in good health (CMV status not recorded). Some clones in this sample may be carry-over from other donors' samples. Sequencing used CD8+ T cells from PBMCs.

CDR3 region: CSVDFRGETQYF. As DNA, the CDR3 is TGCAGCGTTGATTTCAGGGGAGAGACCCAGTACTTC. The chain combines TRBV29-1 with TRBJ2-5, with TRBD1 as a possible D gene (6 bases). V was shortened by 3 bases and J by 4 bases, with 9 bases between the two germline ends. CDR3 length: 12 amino acids. CDR1 is SQVTM, CDR2 ANQGSEA, per germline. Full variable domain (outside the CDR3, taken from reference TRBV29-1 and TRBJ2-5): SAVISQKPSRDICQRGTSLTIQCQVDSQVTMMFWYRQQPGQSLTLIATANQGSEATYESGFVIDKFPISRPNLTFSTLTVSNMSPEDSSIYLCSVDFRGETQYFGPGTRLLVL.